The 19 T cell receptor beta chains in this list originate from one sample, sequenced in a study of cytomegalovirus exposure and HLA in healthy donors. PCR used 60 Vbeta primers and 13 Jbeta primers. Using immunoSEQ multiplex PCR, the repertoire was profiled, and TCRdb retains in-frame clones only, with some absent. The sample has 110,000 to 150,000 clones; 80% are singletons. The sample was PBMCs. These receptors were taken from a young man in good health and CMV-seronegative.

This sequence joins TRBV2 and TRBJ1-1; possible D gene TRBD1, 6 bases. Germline V lookup: CDR1 SNHLY, CDR2 FYNNEI. The CDR3 loop spans 16 amino acids. The V end lost 7 bases, the J end lost 1 base, and 19 bases lay between the germline ends. The CDR3 nucleotides are TGTGCCAGCATGGACCAAATGGGACACCAGAACACTGAAGCTTTCTTT. Protein sequence: CASMDQMGHQNTEAFF.

V usage is TRBV27 and J usage is TRBJ1-5, with D unresolved. Germline V gene lookup returns CDR1 MNHEY and CDR2 SMNVEV (reference sequence). The ends were cut back, 3 bases at V and 6 bases at J, with 9 bases in the middle. The CDR3 covers 13 residues. The CDR3 loop is CASSFGSGQPQHF. Here the CDR3 DNA reads TGTGCCAGCAGTTTTGGGAGTGGTCAGCCCCAGCATTTT.

This chain links TRBV5-1 with TRBJ2-3; 9 nucleotides line up with TRBD2. Germline trimming cut 4 bases from V and 8 bases from J; bases unmatched to any gene: 8. CDR1 SGHRS and CDR2 YFSETQ come from the germline V gene. This CDR3 is built from 14 residues. The CDR3 loop is CASSGGGADGTQYF. CDR3 nucleotide sequence: TGCGCCAGCAGCGGCGGGGGGGCCGATGGTACGCAGTATTTT.

Comment on this clone: The sample holds other DNA sequences that translate to the same CDR3. The chain carries TRBV5-1 and TRBJ1-1; 7 nucleotides align to TRBD1. The CDR3 covers 14 residues. V was pared by 0 bases and J by 3 bases, with 2 bases of the junction left unmatched. CDR1 SGHRS and CDR2 YFSETQ come from the germline V gene. CDR3 sequence reads: CASSLATGDTEAFF. As DNA, the CDR3 is TGCGCCAGCAGCTTGGCCACAGGGGACACTGAAGCTTTCTTT.

This clone was detected only once. The rearrangement joins TRBV5-1 to TRBJ2-2; D gene ambiguous. CDR1 is SGHRS and CDR2 is YFSETQ in the germline V gene. V was cut by 0 bases and J by 3 bases, with 6 bases left in between. There are 14 residues in the CDR3. As DNA, the CDR3 is TGCGCCAGCAGCTTGGACCCAGACACCGGGGAGCTGTTTTTT. It specifies CASSLDPDTGELFF.

In this sample, this clone turned up once. V is TRBV10-1 and J is TRBJ1-2; D ambiguous. This CDR3 spans 11 amino acids. The germline gives CDR1 WNHNN, CDR2 SYGVQD (reference sequence). Trimming stripped 3 bases from V and 7 bases from J, with 6 bases between. CDR3 sequence reads: CASSDSRGYTF. CDR3 sequence (DNA): TGCGCCAGCAGTGATTCCCGTGGCTACACCTTC.

The V gene is TRBV6-1, the J gene TRBJ2-7, with 7 nucleotides matching TRBD1. Germline V gene data show CDR1 as MNHNS and CDR2 as SASEGT. CDR3 size: 14 residues. The junction had 5 bases not matched to a gene; V was cut back by 6 bases and J by 0 bases. The CDR3 spells CASRQGWSSYEQYF. The CDR3 DNA is TGTGCCAGCAGACAGGGGTGGAGCTCCTACGAGCAGTACTTC.

V usage is TRBV5-1 and J usage is TRBJ2-3; 8 bases align to TRBD2. Germline V gives CDR1 SGHRS, CDR2 YFSETQ. Losses at the gene ends were 7 bases for V and 5 bases for J; bases not matched to a gene: 9. This CDR3 has 14 amino acids. The CDR3 DNA is TGCGCCAGCGCCCCCCGGGGGGGAGAAGATACGCAGTATTTT. Residues: CASAPRGGEDTQYF.

The chain carries TRBV19 and TRBJ1-1, with a possible D match to TRBD1 (5 bases). There are 13 residues in the CDR3. Germline lookup yields CDR1 LNHDA and CDR2 SQIVND (reference sequence). Trimming stripped 9 bases from V and 1 base from J, with 12 bases between. The CDR3 DNA reads TGTGCCAGCGCTATCCAGGGGAACACTGAAGCTTTCTTT. Protein: CASAIQGNTEAFF.

V is TRBV2 and J is TRBJ1-1; 9 positions agree with TRBD1. The CDR3 runs 14 residues. Germline CDR1 and CDR2: SNHLY and FYNNEI. Losses at the gene ends were 5 bases for V and 3 bases for J; bases not matched to a gene: 4. The CDR3 sequence: CASSYRTGDTEAFF. CDR3 sequence (DNA): TGTGCCAGCAGTTACCGGACAGGGGACACTGAAGCTTTCTTT.

The chain carries TRBV2 and TRBJ1-2; 8 positions agree with TRBD1. The CDR3 spans 14 residues. Germline trimming cut 4 bases from V and 4 bases from J; bases unmatched to any gene: 5. Germline V gene data show CDR1 as SNHLY and CDR2 as FYNNEI. CDR3 amino acids: CASSGTGNRYGYTF. In DNA, the CDR3 is TGTGCCAGCAGTGGGACAGGGAATCGCTATGGCTACACCTTC.

V gene TRBV28 combines with J gene TRBJ1-1; D is ambiguous. Germline-derived CDR1 and CDR2 are MDHEN and SYDVKM. The CDR3 totals 12 residues. V gave up 6 bases and J gave up 1 base, with 6 bases separating them. The CDR3 DNA reads TGTGCCAGCAGATACAGGAACACTGAAGCTTTCTTT. Protein: CASRYRNTEAFF.

V and J are TRBV6-5 and TRBJ1-2, with a tentative D call TRBD1 (6 bases). The CDR3 is made up of 13 amino acids. Trimming pared 8 bases from V and 0 bases from J, leaving 10 bases between. The germline V gene encodes CDR1 MNHEY and CDR2 SVGAGI. This CDR3 is CASRPGANYGYTF. In DNA form, the CDR3 reads TGTGCCAGCCGGCCAGGGGCTAACTATGGCTACACCTTC.

The chain links TRBV6-5 to TRBJ2-7; TRBD1 is a possible D gene (6 bases). The CDR3 spans 16 residues. Germline CDR1 and CDR2: MNHEY and SVGAGI. V lost 2 bases to trimming and J lost 2 bases, with 16 bases between them. The CDR3 DNA is TGTGCCAGCAGTTACGGTCAGGGGCTGGGGGCCTACGAGCAGTACTTC. Its translation is CASSYGQGLGAYEQYF.

The chain recombines TRBV2 with TRBJ2-3; 15 bases fit TRBD2. The germline gives CDR1 SNHLY, CDR2 FYNNEI. With V trimmed by 6 bases and J by 10 bases, 5 bases remained unmatched. This CDR3 contains 14 residues. Here the CDR3 reads CASRNGLAGGSQYF. Written as DNA, the CDR3 is TGTGCCAGCAGAAACGGACTAGCGGGGGGGTCGCAGTATTTT.

This chain connects TRBV28 to TRBJ1-1; 8 bases are a match to TRBD1. V trimming: 6 bases; J trimming: 7 bases; junction bases outside the gene matches: 7. The germline V gene has CDR1 MDHEN and CDR2 SYDVKM. The CDR3 runs 13 residues. CDR3 nucleotides: TGTGCCAGCAGCCTACAGGGGGGCATTGAAGCTTTCTTT. This encodes CASSLQGGIEAFF.

This rearrangement joins TRBV7-9 to TRBJ2-7; 9 positions agree with TRBD2. J was trimmed by 4 bases and V by 5 bases; bases with no gene match: 12. CDR1 is SEHNR and CDR2 is FQNEAQ in the germline V gene (reference sequence). The CDR3 is 16 amino acids. The CDR3 coding sequence is TGTGCCAGCAGCGCAGTCCGCGGGAGGGCCTGGTACGAGCAGTACTTC. This codes for CASSAVRGRAWYEQYF.

The chain has TRBV2 and TRBJ2-7; 12 positions match TRBD1. Looked up from germline, CDR1 is SNHLY and CDR2 is FYNNEI. The length of the CDR3 is 17 residues. The J segment lost 2 bases and the V segment lost 6 bases, leaving 11 bases of the junction unmatched. The CDR3 sequence is CASREYRDRGRTYEQYF. The CDR3 coding sequence is TGTGCCAGCAGAGAATACCGGGACAGGGGGCGCACCTACGAGCAGTACTTC. The full variable domain, with the rest looked up from reference TRBV2 and TRBJ2-7, is EPEVTQTPSHQVTQMGQEVILRCVPISNHLYFYWYRQILGQKVEFLVSFYNNEISEKSEIFDDQFSVERPDGSNFTLKIRSTKLEDSAMYFCASREYRDRGRTYEQYFGPGTRLTVT.

The gene calls are TRBV5-4 and TRBJ1-2, with TRBD1 identical over 7 bases. Unmatched junction bases numbered 12, after V lost 4 bases and J lost 3 bases. Germline-derived CDR1 and CDR2 are SGHNT and YYREEE (reference sequence). CDR3 length: 16 residues. CDR3 nucleotides: TGTGCCAGCAGCCTCGACCCGACAGGGTTACACTATGGCTACACCTTC. Translating gives CASSLDPTGLHYGYTF. Drawing the rest from reference TRBV5-4 and TRBJ1-2, the complete variable domain is ETGVTQSPTHLIKTRGQQVTLRCSSQSGHNTVSWYQQALGQGPQFIFQYYREEENGRGNFPPRFSGLQFPNYSSELNVNALELDDSALYLCASSLDPTGLHYGYTFGSGTRLTVV.